This is a list of T cell receptor beta chains from one sample in a study of cytomegalovirus exposure and HLA in healthy donors. TCRdb keeps only in-frame clones here, not all; method: immunoSEQ multiplex PCR. The sample shows approximately 120,000 clones, and under 2.5% sits with its ten largest clones. Material for sequencing was PBMCs. The source of these receptors is a man in his forties in good health and CMV-seronegative. Each CDR3 is given with its conserved first and last residue. A D gene is named only where the DNA matches it firmly.

TRBJ2-7	TRBD2	TRBV5-1	CASSLTAGASYEQYF	TGCGCCAGCAGCTTGACCGCGGGAGCCTCCTACGAGCAGTACTTC
TRBJ2-5	NA	TRBV5-5	CASSLEGWGTQYF	TGTGCCAGCAGCTTGGAGGGGTGGGGCACCCAGTACTTC
TRBJ2-3	NA	TRBV7-9	CASSLGRGTDTQYF	TGTGCCAGCAGCTTAGGTCGCGGTACAGATACGCAGTATTTT
TRBJ1-2	NA	TRBV6-6	CASTGGLLGNYGYTF	TGTGCCAGCACGGGGGGGCTGTTAGGAAACTATGGCTACACCTTC
TRBJ2-6	NA	TRBV27	CASSLGGRAYSGANVLTF	TGTGCCAGCAGTTTAGGGGGCAGGGCCTACTCTGGGGCCAACGTCCTGACTTTC
TRBJ1-4	TRBD1	TRBV6-5	CASGQGAGDEKLFF	TGTGCCAGCGGACAGGGGGCCGGGGATGAAAAACTGTTTTTT
TRBJ1-5	NA	TRBV5-8	CASSLRSRFNQPQHF	TGTGCCAGCAGCTTGAGATCCAGGTTCAATCAGCCCCAGCATTTT
TRBJ2-3	NA	TRBV5-1	CASSSPRDSITDTQYF	TGCGCCAGCAGCTCGCCCCGGGACTCAATCACAGATACGCAGTATTTT
TRBJ1-2	TRBD1	TRBV28	CASRASGTGNYGYTF	TGTGCCAGCAGGGCTTCCGGGACAGGGAACTATGGCTACACCTTC
TRBJ2-2	TRBD1	TRBV11-3	CASSSGTANTGELFF	TGTGCCAGCAGCTCAGGGACAGCGAACACCGGGGAGCTGTTTTTT
TRBJ1-3	NA	TRBV2	CASRGAASGNTIYF	TGTGCCAGCAGAGGGGCTGCCTCTGGAAACACCATATATTTT
TRBJ2-7	TRBD2	TRBV15	CATSRDNPGLDSYEQYF	TGTGCCACCAGCAGAGATAACCCCGGACTAGATTCCTACGAGCAGTACTTC
TRBJ2-1	NA	TRBV7-9	CASSRSGPYNEQFF	TGTGCCAGCAGCCGCAGCGGCCCCTACAATGAGCAGTTCTTC
TRBJ2-7	TRBD2	TRBV6-5	CASSYTTSSHEQYF	TGTGCCAGCAGTTACACGACTAGCAGCCACGAGCAGTACTTC
TRBJ1-2	NA	TRBV5-6	CASSLDGRGLHGYTF	TGTGCCAGCAGCTTAGATGGCAGGGGCCTTCATGGCTACACCTTC
TRBJ2-6	NA	TRBV7-9	CASRTAGANVLTF	TGTGCCAGCCGAACTGCTGGGGCCAACGTCCTGACTTTC
TRBJ2-3	TRBD2	TRBV5-8	CASSFATSGTRTDTQYF	TGTGCCAGCAGCTTCGCGACTAGCGGGACGCGCACAGATACGCAGTATTTT
TRBJ2-1	TRBD2	TRBV4-1	CASSQMGGPGEQFF	TGCGCCAGCAGCCAGATGGGAGGGCCGGGTGAGCAGTTCTTC
TRBJ2-1	NA	TRBV6-5	CASRMAGTNEQFF	TGTGCCAGCAGAATGGCGGGAACGAATGAGCAGTTCTTC
TRBJ2-7	TRBD2	TRBV2	CASRLSGGGYEQYF	TGTGCCAGCAGGCTTAGCGGGGGGGGTTACGAGCAGTACTTC
TRBJ2-7	TRBD2	TRBV28	CASSLGGYYEQYF	TGTGCCAGCAGTTTGGGGGGGTACTACGAGCAGTACTTC
TRBJ1-3	TRBD1	TRBV6-5	CASSRDRAKGNTIYF	TGTGCCAGCAGCCGCGACAGGGCCAAAGGAAACACCATATATTTT
TRBJ2-1	TRBD1	TRBV30	CAWSPTGTGFSYNEQFF	TGTGCCTGGAGTCCAACCGGGACAGGGTTCTCCTACAATGAGCAGTTCTTC
TRBJ1-1	NA	TRBV11-3	CASSLRTEAFF	TGTGCCAGCAGCCTTCGGACTGAAGCTTTCTTT
TRBJ2-1	TRBD2	TRBV7-6	CASSLGREAYNEQFF	TGTGCCAGCAGCTTAGGACGGGAGGCCTACAATGAGCAGTTCTTC
TRBJ1-2	NA	TRBV16	CASSQSGVVGYTF	TGTGCCAGCAGCCAATCAGGGGTGGTCGGCTACACCTTC
TRBJ1-2	NA	TRBV5-6	CASSLEGVLYGGYTF	TGTGCCAGCAGCTTGGAAGGGGTACTCTATGGTGGATACACCTTC
TRBJ1-5	TRBD1	TRBV9	CASSRDRRNQPQHF	TGTGCCAGCAGCAGGGACAGAAGAAATCAGCCCCAGCATTTT
TRBJ1-2	NA	TRBV19	CASSIARVNGYTF	TGTGCCAGTAGTATAGCCAGGGTGAATGGCTACACCTTC
TRBJ2-7	TRBD2	TRBV29-1	CSVRASSGATYEQYF	TGCAGCGTTCGGGCGTCTAGCGGAGCGACCTACGAGCAGTACTTC
TRBJ2-3	NA	TRBV6-5	CASSYSLPAGTDTQYF	TGTGCCAGCAGTTACTCGTTACCGGCGGGCACAGATACGCAGTATTTT
TRBJ2-3	NA	TRBV6-5	CASSYSRWYTDTQYF	TGTGCCAGCAGTTACTCGAGGTGGTACACAGATACGCAGTATTTT
TRBJ1-2	NA	TRBV7-8	CASSLGTLTRQYGYTF	TGTGCCAGCAGCTTAGGGACATTGACAAGACAGTATGGCTACACCTTC
TRBJ1-6	NA	TRBV30	CAWSPRLNHNSPLHF	TGTGCCTGGAGTCCCAGGTTGAACCATAATTCACCCCTCCACTTT
TRBJ2-7	TRBD2	TRBV19	CASSIRAGGPYEQYF	TGTGCCAGTAGTATAAGAGCGGGAGGGCCATACGAGCAGTACTTC
TRBJ2-1	TRBD2	TRBV11-1	CASTKDGGRPYNEQFF	TGTGCCAGCACCAAGGACGGCGGGAGACCCTACAATGAGCAGTTCTTC
TRBJ1-2	NA	TRBV5-5	CASSLPGGAFGYTF	TGTGCCAGCAGCTTGCCGGGGGGCGCTTTTGGCTACACCTTC
TRBJ2-2	NA	TRBV4-2	CASSQGSGDKTGELFF	TGTGCCAGCAGCCAAGGCTCGGGAGATAAAACCGGGGAGCTGTTTTTT
TRBJ2-2	TRBD1	TRBV6-5	CASSSLGQANTGELFF	TGTGCCAGCAGTTCGCTCGGACAGGCGAACACCGGGGAGCTGTTTTTT
TRBJ1-5	NA	TRBV7-8	CASSGGEVFQPQHF	TGTGCCAGCAGCGGGGGGGAGGTATTTCAGCCCCAGCATTTT
TRBJ1-2	NA	TRBV19	CASNPANYGYTF	TGTGCCTCGAACCCAGCTAACTATGGCTACACCTTC
TRBJ1-4	TRBD1	TRBV10-1	CASRGQGEEEKLFF	TGCGCCAGCAGGGGGCAGGGGGAGGAGGAAAAACTGTTTTTT
TRBJ1-4	TRBD1	TRBV5-6	CASSFGTGYEKLFF	TGTGCCAGCAGCTTTGGGACAGGGTATGAAAAACTGTTTTTT
TRBJ2-3	TRBD2	TRBV4-2	CASSQERLAASTDTQYF	TGTGCCAGCAGCCAAGAAAGACTAGCGGCTAGCACAGATACGCAGTATTTT
TRBJ1-4	TRBD1	TRBV9	CASSVGGTGGVGEKLFF	TGTGCCAGCAGCGTCGGGGGGACAGGGGGCGTCGGGGAAAAACTGTTTTTT
TRBJ1-2	TRBD1	TRBV27	CASSFLPDRDYGYTF	TGTGCCAGCAGTTTTTTACCCGACAGGGACTATGGCTACACCTTC
TRBJ1-2	NA	TRBV6-5	CASRKTATNYGYTF	TGTGCCAGCAGGAAGACTGCTACTAACTATGGCTACACCTTC
TRBJ2-1	TRBD2	TRBV7-2	CASSLSAGGYVDEQFF	TGTGCCAGCAGCTTATCGGCGGGAGGGTATGTGGATGAGCAGTTCTTC
TRBJ2-2	NA	TRBV5-6	CASSLTMGLITGELFF	TGTGCCAGCAGCTTGACCATGGGCCTTATCACCGGGGAGCTGTTTTTT